This T cell receptor beta chain emerged from a study of blood T cell repertoires in COVID-19. Trimming took 1 base from V and 8 from J; bases not matched to a gene: 6. In germline, CDR1 is LGHNA, CDR2 YNFKEQ. This CDR3 spans 16 amino acids. Per the study methods: Cell counts per sample came from amplifying reference gene primers. Using immunoSEQ multiplex PCR, the repertoire was profiled, and TCRdb retains in-frame clones only, with some absent. From that table come the V and J calls and clone size; the DNA was used to work out D and trimming. This sample carries 180,000 or so clones, just under 85% of them seen once, and the ten largest clones take around 7.6%.

This TCR derives from a man in his forties who had recovered from COVID-19. Source material: peripheral blood. The chain couples TRBV4-2 to TRBJ2-1; 12 nucleotides match TRBD2. CDR3 in amino acids: CASSQVGTSGLDEQFF. CDR3 coding DNA: TGTGCCAGCAGCCAAGTCGGGACTAGCGGGTTAGATGAGCAGTTCTTC.